The 10 T cell receptor beta chains reported below all come from one sample, sequenced in a study of T cell repertoires in cytomegalovirus infection. These receptors lack a known antigen. TCRdb re-called the reads through MiXCR, storing one row per CDR3 protein. In the table there are 450,000 to 600,000 distinct CDR3 sequences, 30% to 35% of which are singletons. The source material was cultured PBMCs, sampled from culture after CMV antigen stimulation. The receptors derive from a human donor in good health (CMV status not recorded). Some clones in this sample may be carry-over from other donors' samples.

This clonotype was counted a single time. The CDR3 spells CASRREGVGNEQFF. As DNA, the CDR3 is TGTGCCAGCCGGCGGGAGGGCGTTGGAAATGAGCAGTTCTTC. The gene calls are TRBV6-8 and TRBJ2-1, with 9 bases lining up with TRBD2. The V gene's germline CDR1 is MNHGY and CDR2 SAAAGT. The CDR3 contains 14 residues. V gave up 8 bases and J gave up 7 bases; unmatched junction bases: 9.

The sample holds a few counts of this clonotype. The chain recombines TRBV2 with TRBJ1-1, with D unresolved. Between the trimmed V and J ends, which lost 0 bases and 0 bases, there was a span of 2 bases. Germline CDR1 SNHLY, CDR2 FYNNEI. The CDR3 is 13 residues long. This chain's CDR3 is CASSEALNTEAFF. In DNA, the CDR3 is TGTGCCAGCAGTGAAGCGTTGAACACTGAAGCTTTCTTT.

The chain carries TRBV6-5 and TRBJ1-1, with D perhaps matching TRBD1 (5 bases). Germline assignment: CDR1 MNHEY and CDR2 SVGAGI. The V gene lost 3 bases and the J gene lost 10 bases, with 9 bases spanning the gap. The CDR3 runs to 11 residues. The CDR3 is CASSYVGVAFF. As DNA, the CDR3 is TGTGCCAGCAGTTATGTAGGGGTAGCTTTCTTT.

The gene calls are TRBV7-2 and TRBJ2-3; D may match TRBD1 or TRBD2 (5 bases each). Trimming stripped 1 base from V and 4 bases from J, with 18 bases between. Germline V gene lookup returns CDR1 SGHTA and CDR2 FQGNSA. The CDR3 runs 17 residues. CDR3 amino acids: CASSLGPGPEFADTQYF. The CDR3 coding sequence is TGTGCCAGCAGCTTAGGCCCGGGGCCCGAGTTTGCAGATACGCAGTATTTT.

The chain has TRBV20-1 and TRBJ2-1, with 7 bases aligning to TRBD2. With 1 base clipped from V and 7 bases from J, the junction kept 13 bases outside the gene matches. The CDR3 spans 16 residues. Per germline, CDR1 DFQATT and CDR2 SNEGSKA (reference sequence). DNA for the CDR3: TGCAGTGCTAGAGGCCCGGTTCGCGGGAGTAAAAATGAGCAGTTCTTC. This gives the protein CSARGPVRGSKNEQFF.

This clonotype appeared a few times. V usage is TRBV4-1 and J usage is TRBJ2-4; D remains unclear. Germline CDR1 MGHRA, CDR2 YSYEKL. The V end lost 0 bases, the J end lost 7 bases, and 4 bases lay between the germline ends. This CDR3 region has 12 residues. The CDR3 sequence is CASSQDGNIQYF. CDR3 bases: TGCGCCAGCAGCCAAGACGGGAACATTCAGTACTTC.

This clonotype has a handful of counts. This chain uses TRBV6-5 with TRBJ1-4; D is undetermined. The CDR3 runs 13 residues. Between the trimmed V and J ends, which lost 7 bases and 2 bases, there was a span of 8 bases. Germline CDR1 MNHEY, CDR2 SVGAGI. CDR3 nucleotide sequence: TGTGCCAGCAAGGGCAGGACTAATGAAAAACTGTTTTTT. It encodes CASKGRTNEKLFF.

This sequence joins TRBV19 and TRBJ1-2, with TRBD1 as a possible D gene (5 bases). CDR1 and CDR2 (germline): LNHDA, SQIVND (reference sequence). The CDR3 is 13 residues long. V dropped 5 bases and J dropped 4 bases, with 11 bases sitting between them. The CDR3 DNA reads TGTGCCAGTAGTTCAGGGCTACTCTATGGCTACACCTTC. This sequence encodes CASSSGLLYGYTF. Full variable domain (outside the CDR3, taken from reference TRBV19 and TRBJ1-2): DGGITQSPKYLFRKEGQNVTLSCEQNLNHDAMYWYRQDPGQGLRLIYYSQIVNDFQKGDIAEGYSVSREKKESFPLTVTSAQKNPTAFYLCASSSGLLYGYTFGSGTRLTVV.

This clonotype was seen many times. The chain joins TRBV10-3 to TRBJ2-3, with 9 bases matching TRBD2. CDR3 length: 16 residues. Unmatched junction bases numbered 6, after V lost 0 bases and J lost 5 bases. Germline assignment: CDR1 ENHRY and CDR2 SYGVKD. This chain's CDR3 is CAISESSSGIQDTQYF. In DNA form, the CDR3 reads TGTGCCATCAGTGAGTCATCTAGCGGGATCCAAGATACGCAGTATTTT.

This sequence joins TRBV4-1 and TRBJ2-1; 7 bases are shared with TRBD2. CDR3 length: 17 residues. V was pared by 1 base and J by 7 bases, with 13 bases of the junction left unmatched. Looked up from germline, CDR1 is MGHRA and CDR2 is YSYEKL. The CDR3 loop reads CASSQVLFRLADNEQFF. CDR3 sequence (DNA): TGCGCCAGCAGCCAAGTATTATTTAGGCTAGCGGATAATGAGCAGTTCTTC.